One sample yielded the 9 T cell receptor beta chains listed below, sequenced in a study of beta chain features in type 1 diabetes. Isolated RNA was reverse transcribed in full, so expressed TCRB transcripts were sequenced. TCRdb keeps only in-frame clones here, not all; method: immunoSEQ multiplex PCR. The sample shows a few hundred thousand clones, 14% of them seen only once. Material for sequencing was central memory CD4+ T cells from blood. The receptors here all came from a man younger than 40 in good health.

This sequence joins TRBV30 and TRBJ1-2; TRBD1 is a possible D gene (6 bases). The V gene lost 1 base and the J gene lost 3 bases, with 18 bases spanning the gap. The CDR3 covers 16 residues. Germline lookup yields CDR1 GTSNPN and CDR2 SVGIG (reference sequence). Written as DNA, the CDR3 is TGTGCCTGGAGTGGTGATGGCGGGGGGCCCTACTATGGCTACACCTTC. Translating gives CAWSGDGGGPYYGYTF.

The CDR3 loop reads CASSFQKTGELFF. In DNA form, the CDR3 reads TGTGCCAGCAGCTTCCAGAAAACCGGGGAGCTGTTTTTT. V gene TRBV6-8 combines with J gene TRBJ2-2; D gene unclear. This CDR3 has 13 residues. Between the trimmed V and J ends, which lost 6 bases and 5 bases, there was a span of 10 bases. Germline CDR1 reads MNHGY; CDR2 reads SAAAGT.

There are a few counts of this clone. The V and J genes are TRBV6-5 and TRBJ2-7, with D tentatively TRBD1 (5 bases). The germline gives CDR1 MNHEY, CDR2 SVGAGI. The CDR3 has 13 amino acids. V lost 0 bases and J lost 4, with 7 bases in between. The CDR3 bases are TGTGCCAGCAGTTACTCCCAGGGTTACGAGCAGTACGTC. Translated: CASSYSQGYEQYV.

This clone was observed a few times. The chain recombines TRBV5-5 with TRBJ1-2, with TRBD1 matching over 8 bases. The germline CDR1 and CDR2 sequences are SGHKS and YYEKEE (reference sequence). The CDR3 totals 17 residues. The V and J ends lost 4 bases and 0 bases, in that order; junction bases with no gene match: 11. CDR3 loop: CASSIGQGPNSNYGYTF. The CDR3 DNA reads TGTGCCAGCAGCATAGGACAGGGCCCTAATTCTAACTATGGCTACACCTTC.

This clone appeared a few times. The rearrangement joins TRBV7-2 to TRBJ1-6, with no clear D. V was shortened by 4 bases and J by 7 bases, with 5 bases between the two germline ends. The CDR3 has 12 amino acids. The germline CDR1 and CDR2 sequences are SGHTA and FQGNSA. In nucleotides, the CDR3 is TGTGCCAGCAGCTCGGGGAATTCACCCCTCCACTTT. Amino acid sequence: CASSSGNSPLHF.

This clone was counted a few times. The rearrangement joins TRBV4-2 to TRBJ1-5; the D gene is possibly TRBD1 (6 bases). The germline V gene has CDR1 LGHNA and CDR2 YNFKEQ. The CDR3 consists of 15 residues. V was shortened by 3 bases and J by 3 bases, with 12 bases between the two germline ends. CDR3 bases: TGTGCCAGCAGCCAGAGGACAGACCCCAATCAGCCCCAGCATTTT. Amino acids: CASSQRTDPNQPQHF.

This chain links TRBV19 with TRBJ2-3; a possible D gene is TRBD2 (5 bases). Trimming left V 5 bases short and J 3 bases short, with 15 bases between. The CDR3 totals 15 residues. CDR1 and CDR2 from the germline V gene are LNHDA and SQIVND (reference sequence). The DNA of the CDR3 is TGTGCCAGTAGTCCAGACGGGGTTCGGACAGATACGCAGTATTTT. It yields the protein CASSPDGVRTDTQYF.

This chain connects TRBV30 to TRBJ2-5; D unresolved. V gave up 8 bases and J gave up 2 bases, with 15 bases separating them. The length of the CDR3 is 13 residues. From germline, CDR1 is GTSNPN and CDR2 SVGIG (reference sequence). The CDR3 DNA follows: TGTGCCCGCACTACGCCCTCTCAAGAGACCCAGTACTTC. This encodes CARTTPSQETQYF.

This clone was counted at least ten times. The chain joins TRBV10-3 to TRBJ2-1; a possible D gene is TRBD1 (6 bases). Germline CDR1 ENHRY, CDR2 SYGVKD. The CDR3 consists of 14 residues. Deletions cut 11 bases from V and 1 base from J, with 15 bases between. This chain's CDR3 is CAASGVSSYNEQFF. The CDR3 nucleotides read TGTGCCGCATCAGGGGTATCTTCCTACAATGAGCAGTTCTTC.